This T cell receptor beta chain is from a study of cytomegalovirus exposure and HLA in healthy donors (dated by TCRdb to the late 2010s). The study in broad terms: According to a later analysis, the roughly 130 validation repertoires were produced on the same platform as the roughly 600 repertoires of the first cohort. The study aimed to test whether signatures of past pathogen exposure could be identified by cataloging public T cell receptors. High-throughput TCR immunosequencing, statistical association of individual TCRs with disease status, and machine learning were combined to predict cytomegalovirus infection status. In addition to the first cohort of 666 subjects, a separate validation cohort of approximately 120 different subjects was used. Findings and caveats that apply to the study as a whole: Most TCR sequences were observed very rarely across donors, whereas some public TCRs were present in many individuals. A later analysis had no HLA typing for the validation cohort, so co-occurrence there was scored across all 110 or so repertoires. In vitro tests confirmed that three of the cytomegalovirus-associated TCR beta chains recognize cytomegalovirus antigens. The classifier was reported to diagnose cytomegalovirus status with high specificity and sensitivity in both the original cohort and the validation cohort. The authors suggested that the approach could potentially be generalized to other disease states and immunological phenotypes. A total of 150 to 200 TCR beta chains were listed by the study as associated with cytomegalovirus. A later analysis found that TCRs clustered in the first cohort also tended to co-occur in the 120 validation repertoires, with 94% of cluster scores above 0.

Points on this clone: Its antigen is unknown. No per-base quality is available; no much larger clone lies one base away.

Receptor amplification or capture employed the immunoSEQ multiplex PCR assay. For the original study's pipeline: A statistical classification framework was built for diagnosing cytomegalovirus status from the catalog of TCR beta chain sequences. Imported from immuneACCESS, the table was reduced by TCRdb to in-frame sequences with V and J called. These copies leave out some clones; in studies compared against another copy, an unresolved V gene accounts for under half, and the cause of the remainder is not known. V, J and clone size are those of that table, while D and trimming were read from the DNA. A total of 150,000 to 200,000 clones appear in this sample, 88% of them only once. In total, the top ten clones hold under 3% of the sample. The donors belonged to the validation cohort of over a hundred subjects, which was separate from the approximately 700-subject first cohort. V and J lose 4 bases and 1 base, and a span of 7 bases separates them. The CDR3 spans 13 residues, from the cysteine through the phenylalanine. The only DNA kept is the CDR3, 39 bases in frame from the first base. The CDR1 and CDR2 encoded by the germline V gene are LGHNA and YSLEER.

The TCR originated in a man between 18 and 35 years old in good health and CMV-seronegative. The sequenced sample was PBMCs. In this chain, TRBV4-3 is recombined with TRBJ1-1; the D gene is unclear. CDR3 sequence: CASSPERNTEAFF. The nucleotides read TGCGCCAGCAGCCCCGAGCGGAACACTGAAGCTTTCTTT.